Given below is one TCR beta chain in context. Its antigen remains unidentified. The source of the sample is a study of Ad26.COV2.S vaccination and SARS-CoV-2 variants. General study results and limits: Researchers cautioned that TCR breadth and depth analyses may have underestimated total T cell responses. Measurement of non-spike TCR breadth gave similar results in vaccine and placebo recipients.

Assay: immunoSEQ multiplex PCR; the TCRdb copy retains only in-frame clones and omits some. The sample lists approximately 340,000 clones; under 95% were seen once. The sequencing here drew on peripheral blood, taken after recovery from COVID-19. The TCR was taken from a human donor who had recovered from COVID-19.

DNA of the CDR3: TGCAGCGTCCCTCGAGGGAGGGCCTATGGCTACACCTTC. Its protein product is CSVPRGRAYGYTF. This sequence joins TRBV29-1 and TRBJ1-2, with D hard to call. CDR1 and CDR2 from the germline V gene are SQVTM and ANQGSEA. This CDR3 comprises 13 residues. Deletions cut 6 bases from V and 4 bases from J, with 15 bases between.